This T cell receptor beta chain was identified in a study of OX40 agonist ivuxolimab in advanced cancers. The wider study: Given to patients was ivuxolimab, an agonistic anti-OX40 (CD134) antibody. Study results and caveats: On average, a greater number of expanded clones characterised CD8+ T cells relative to CD4+.

Patients were excluded for autoimmune disease history or systemic immunosuppression. The CDR3 has 15 residues. The ends lost 6 bases at V and 4 bases at J; junction bases unmatched: 6. In germline, CDR1 is MDHEN, CDR2 SYDVKM. Clones were sequenced by immunoSEQ multiplex PCR, and TCRdb holds only the in-frame ones, with some missing. Among under 20,000 clones listed, around four fifths were seen once. This clone was found a few times. Its cognate antigen is unknown. J is TRBJ1-2 and V is TRBV28, with 12 positions matching TRBD1. The material sequenced was CD4+ or CD8+ T cells sorted from blood, taken in a trial of the OX40 agonist ivuxolimab. This TCR derives from an adult with an advanced solid tumor such as melanoma, head and neck, liver or kidney cancer. The CDR3 reads CASSPGTGGSYGYTF. The CDR3 DNA reads TGTGCCAGCAGCCCGGGGACAGGGGGCAGCTATGGCTACACCTTC.